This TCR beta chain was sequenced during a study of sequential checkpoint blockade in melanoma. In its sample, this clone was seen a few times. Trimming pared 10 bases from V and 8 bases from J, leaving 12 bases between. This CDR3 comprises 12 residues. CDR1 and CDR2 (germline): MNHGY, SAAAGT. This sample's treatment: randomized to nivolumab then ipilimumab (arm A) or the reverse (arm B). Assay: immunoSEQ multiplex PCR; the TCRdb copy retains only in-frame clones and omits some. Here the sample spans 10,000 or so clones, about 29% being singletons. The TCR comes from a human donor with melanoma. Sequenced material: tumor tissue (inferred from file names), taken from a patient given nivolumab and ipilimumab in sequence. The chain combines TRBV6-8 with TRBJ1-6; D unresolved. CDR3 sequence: CATRQVHSPLHF. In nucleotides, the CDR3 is TGTGCCACAAGACAAGTACATTCACCCCTCCACTTT.